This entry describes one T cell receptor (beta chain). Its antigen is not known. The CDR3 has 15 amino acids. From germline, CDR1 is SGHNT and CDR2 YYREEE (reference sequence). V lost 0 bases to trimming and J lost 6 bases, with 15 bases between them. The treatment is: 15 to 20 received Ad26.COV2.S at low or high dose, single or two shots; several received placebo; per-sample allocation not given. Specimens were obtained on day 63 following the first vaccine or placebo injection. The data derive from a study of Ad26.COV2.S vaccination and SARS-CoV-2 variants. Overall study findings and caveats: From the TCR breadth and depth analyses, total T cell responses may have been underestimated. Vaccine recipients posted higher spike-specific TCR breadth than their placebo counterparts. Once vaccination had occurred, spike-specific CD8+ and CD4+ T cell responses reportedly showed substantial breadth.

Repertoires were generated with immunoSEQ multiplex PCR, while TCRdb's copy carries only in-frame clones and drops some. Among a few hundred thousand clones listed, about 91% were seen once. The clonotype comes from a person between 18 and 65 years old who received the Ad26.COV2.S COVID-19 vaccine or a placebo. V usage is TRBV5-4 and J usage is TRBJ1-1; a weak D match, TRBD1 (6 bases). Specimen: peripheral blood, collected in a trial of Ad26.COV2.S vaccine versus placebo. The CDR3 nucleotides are TGTGCCAGCAGCTTGGCCCGAGTCAGGGGCTCTGAAGCTTTCTTT. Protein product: CASSLARVRGSEAFF.